The source of this TCR beta chain is a study of control samples from healthy donors and cancer patients. Germline-derived CDR1 and CDR2 are SGHDT and YYEEEE. The CDR3 is 16 amino acids. The V and J ends lost 1 base and 2 bases, in that order; junction bases with no gene match: 5. TCRdb's copy holds only in-frame clones and misses some; the assay was immunoSEQ multiplex PCR. The table has about 120,000 clones, 75% to 95% seen once. V is TRBV5-6 and J is TRBJ2-2; 7 bases fit TRBD1. This receptor was identified in a man aged 40-50 years in good health. The specimen was blood. CDR3 region: CASSLIGGDNTGELFF. The CDR3 DNA is TGTGCCAGCAGCTTGATAGGGGGCGACAACACCGGGGAGCTGTTTTTT.